The clone carrying this T cell receptor (beta chain) has only a few counts. Its antigen is unknown. The entry originates in a study of T-cell reconstitution after alpha-beta-depleted transplantation in children. Study findings and constraints: From newly produced T cells came most of the T-cell counts and diversity one year after transplant. About two months after transplant, alpha-beta T cells reportedly came from several hundred expanded graft clones. Surviving recipient cells, namely T cells and thymic progenitors, were the source of high day-60 TCRbeta diversity in some patients.

TCRbeta library preparation incorporated unique molecular identifiers. In TCRdb, the PCR reads were re-called with MiXCR into one record per CDR3 protein. The sample holds around 300,000 distinct CDR3 sequences, about 7.3% seen once. This CDR3 is built from 14 residues. Germline values: CDR1 LGHDT, CDR2 YNNKEL (reference sequence). The V gene lost 2 bases and the J gene lost 7 bases, with 11 bases spanning the gap. This chain uses TRBV3-1 with TRBJ2-2, with D perhaps TRBD2 (6 bases). This receptor was identified in a female patient aged 2-9 years who had a stem cell transplant for Fanconi anemia, so the T cells may come from the graft donor. The material sequenced was peripheral blood, taken 360 days after TCRalphabeta/CD19-depleted stem cell transplant. CDR3 loop: CASSQSGDDGELFF. DNA for the CDR3: TGTGCCAGCAGCCAATCGGGGGACGACGGGGAGCTGTTTTTT.